This T cell receptor beta chain appears in the sequencing data of a study of PD-1 blockade in classical Hodgkin lymphoma. The time point: newly diagnosed, previously untreated cHL patient sample. Untreated, newly diagnosed classical Hodgkin lymphoma PBMCs served for comparison. Study-level points and caveats: Newly diagnosed patients were said to have less baseline TCR diversity than healthy donors did.

Germline V gives CDR1 MGHRA, CDR2 YSYEKL. Trimming removed 0 bases from V and 13 bases from J; junction bases left unmatched: 7. The CDR3 sequence is 13 residues long. Here immunoSEQ multiplex PCR was the method, and the copy in TCRdb shows in-frame clones only, minus some. The sample holds roughly 29,000 clones, just over 90% seen once. As to this clone: Antigen: not known.

V usage is TRBV4-1 and J usage is TRBJ2-7; TRBD1 aligns across 9 bases. The receptor's source is a human donor with classical Hodgkin lymphoma. The sample comprised peripheral blood mononuclear cells (PBMCs). The CDR3 spells CASSQDQGTGSYF. As DNA, the CDR3 is TGCGCCAGCAGCCAAGATCAGGGGACAGGGAGTTACTTC.